The subject of this entry is one TCR beta chain. This sample was taken from a study of blood T cell repertoires in COVID-19. Study-level background: Spain, Italy and the United States supplied samples that represented acute and convalescent COVID-19. The cDNA or gDNA used as material had been derived from T cells, B-cell-depleted T cells, or PBMCs.

Germline-derived CDR1 and CDR2 are MNHEY and SMNVEV (reference sequence). This CDR3 is built from 15 residues. V lost 3 bases and J lost 0, with 11 bases in between. Per the original data handling: Nucleated cell counts were estimated from reference gene primer amplification. Data came from immunoSEQ multiplex PCR; TCRdb stores just in-frame clones and leaves some out. The V and J calls and clone size are taken from that table; D and trimming were inferred from the DNA. The sample yields some 120,000 clones, 74% seen once. This sequence was found in a man aged 60 to 75 with acute or convalescent COVID-19. The sequenced sample consisted of peripheral blood. V and J are TRBV27 and TRBJ1-1; D call uncertain. Here the CDR3 DNA reads TGTGCCAGCAGTTTGTGGGCCTCGATGAACACTGAAGCTTTCTTT. Protein sequence: CASSLWASMNTEAFF.